This entry features one TCR beta chain sequence. This clone was seen repeatedly, ten times or more. Its antigen remains unidentified. No much larger clonotype is one base removed from it; base qualities were not supplied. At the DNA level, this CDR3 is encoded by other sequences in the same sample as well. The germline V gene provides CDR1 SGHRS and CDR2 YFSETQ. Taken from cysteine to phenylalanine, the CDR3 has 14 residues. The only DNA kept is the CDR3, 42 bases in frame from the first base. The germline ends are 9 bases apart after V is trimmed by 2 bases and J by 1 base. No patient had received any treatment before thyroid surgery. Using T-cell receptor beta sequencing, the researchers looked back retrospectively at clinical samples from patients, gathered between about 2011 and 2019. The sample belongs to a study of metastatic and nonmetastatic thyroid tumors (dated by TCRdb to the early 2020s). In terms of the full investigation: Repertoires from peripheral blood and from tumor or nodule tissue samples of malignant and benign thyroid patients were compared. The research as a whole found: TCR beta diversity was reported as significantly higher in malignant tumors than in benign nodules, in both blood and tumor samples.

Libraries were prepared through PCR. Sequencing relied on an Illumina HiSeq 4000. High-throughput sequencing was used to profile the TCR beta-chain CDR3 region of every patient. On the authors' methods: CDR3 differences across clinicopathological groups were used to build a classifier for discriminating distant-metastatic papillary thyroid cancer patients. The Shannon index was used to measure repertoire diversity, and the Morisita-Horn index was used to measure how similar tumor and blood repertoires were. TCRdb reran the public reads through fastp at Q25 and MiXCR, keeping productive beta chains. The V and J calls, along with clone size, are taken from TCRdb and not from the paper's own processing. The sample table lists about 92,000 clones, 14% to 15% of them with a count of one. Roughly 3.9% of the sample comes from the top ten.

The sequence joins TRBV5-1 to TRBJ1-1, with the identity of the D gene unclear. The TCR sequence derives from a female donor with papillary thyroid cancer or a benign thyroid nodule (not recorded which). Some clones in this sample may be carry-over from other donors' samples. The sample taken for sequencing was blood. The CDR3 is CASSFLTKNTEAFF. The base sequence is TGCGCCAGCAGCTTCCTTACGAAGAACACTGAAGCTTTCTTT.